Listed here are 22 T cell receptor beta chains from one sample, sequenced in a study of T cells in Graves' hyperthyroidism and ophthalmopathy. Amplified TCR beta CDR3 regions came from RNA transcripts. First-round RT-PCR targeting the TCR CDR3 was performed with the HTBI primer set. TCRdb passed the multiplex PCR reads through MiXCR, listing each CDR3 protein once. The sample carries 480,000 or so distinct CDR3 sequences, about 46% recorded once. Sample: peripheral blood or thyroid tissue (not recorded which). These receptors all come from an adult woman with Graves' disease, either hyperthyroidism or ophthalmopathy (not recorded which).

The rearrangement joins TRBV20-1 to TRBJ2-3, with a tentative D call TRBD2 (6 bases). Trimming stripped 3 bases from V and 0 bases from J, with 10 bases between. Per the germline V gene, CDR1 is DFQATT and CDR2 is SNEGSKA (reference sequence). This CDR3 contains 14 residues. The CDR3 sequence: CSARGLGSTDTQYF. The DNA for the CDR3 is TGCAGTGCTAGGGGACTGGGGAGCACAGATACGCAGTATTTT.

V and J are TRBV20-1 and TRBJ2-5, with 13 bases identical to TRBD2. This CDR3 comprises 14 residues. J was trimmed by 4 bases and V by 4 bases; bases with no gene match: 3. The V gene's germline CDR1 is DFQATT and CDR2 SNEGSKA (reference sequence). The CDR3 loop reads CSAILAGGPETQYF. As DNA, the CDR3 is TGCAGTGCTATACTAGCGGGAGGGCCAGAGACCCAGTACTTC.

This clonotype was recorded a few times. V usage is TRBV7-2 and J usage is TRBJ1-6, with no clear D. CDR3 length: 12 residues. Germline V gene data show CDR1 as SGHTA and CDR2 as FQGNSA. V lost 8 bases and J lost 7, with 9 bases in between. In DNA, the CDR3 is TGTGCCAGCGAAAAGGGCAATTCACCCCTCCACTTT. It codes for CASEKGNSPLHF.

Comment on this clonotype: A read error may explain this, as a much larger clone is one base away. J is TRBJ2-5 and V is TRBV5-8; 9 bases match TRBD1. The CDR3 length is 15 residues. After removal of 7 bases from V and 3 bases from J, the junction contained 10 bases not matched to a gene. Germline V gene lookup returns CDR1 SGHTS and CDR2 YDEGEE. The CDR3 DNA follows: TGTGCCAGCGGATCCCGGGACAGGGTAAAAGAGACCCAGTACTTC. Its translation: CASGSRDRVKETQYF.

The J gene is TRBJ2-5, the V gene TRBV19, with TRBD2 identical over 11 bases. CDR3 length equals 16 residues. Germline trimming cut 4 bases from V and 4 bases from J; bases unmatched to any gene: 8. Germline V gene data show CDR1 as LNHDA and CDR2 as SQIVND (reference sequence). CDR3 region: CASSTTSGGSRETQYF. The CDR3 DNA reads as TGTGCCAGTAGTACAACTAGCGGGGGATCTAGAGAGACCCAGTACTTC.

At least ten counts were recorded for this clonotype. The CDR3, as DNA: TGTGCCAGCAGCTTGCCTTCGAATCGGGGTTATAATTCACCCCTCCACTTT. Protein: CASSLPSNRGYNSPLHF. The chain carries TRBV7-9 and TRBJ1-6, with unresolved D. The germline V gene encodes CDR1 SEHNR and CDR2 FQNEAQ (reference sequence). The CDR3 spans 17 residues. V lost 3 bases and J lost 4, with 16 bases in between.

DNA of the CDR3: TGTGCCAGCCCCCCGGGACAGGGGAGTAGGAACACTGAAGCTTTCTTT. It encodes CASPPGQGSRNTEAFF. V usage is TRBV28 and J usage is TRBJ1-1; TRBD1 agrees at 10 bases. The CDR3 length is 16 residues. Germline trimming cut 8 bases from V and 1 base from J; bases unmatched to any gene: 10. Germline CDR1 reads MDHEN; CDR2 reads SYDVKM.

V and J are TRBV20-1 and TRBJ1-1, with D possibly being TRBD1 (6 bases). CDR1 DFQATT and CDR2 SNEGSKA come from the germline V gene (reference sequence). Trimming pared 6 bases from V and 1 base from J, leaving 12 bases between. CDR3 length: 13 amino acids. The CDR3 DNA reads as TGCAGTGCCAGCAACAGGGCGAACACTGAAGCTTTCTTT. This gives the protein CSASNRANTEAFF.

The chain employs TRBV7-6 and TRBJ1-1; D is unresolved. CDR3 size: 13 residues. Germline V gene lookup returns CDR1 SGHVS and CDR2 FNYEAQ. Deletions cut 7 bases from V and 5 bases from J, with 14 bases between. The chain's CDR3 is CASTLRAGTEAFF. The CDR3 nucleotides read TGTGCCAGCACCCTACGGGCGGGGACTGAAGCTTTCTTT. Complete variable domain (other parts from reference TRBV7-6 and TRBJ1-1): GAGVSQSPRYKVTKRGQDVALRCDPISGHVSLYWYRQALGQGPEFLTYFNYEAQQDKSGLPNDRFSAERPEGSISTLTIQRTEQRDSAMYRCASTLRAGTEAFFGQGTRLTVV.

This clonotype was seen repeatedly, ten times or more. The V and J genes are TRBV14 and TRBJ2-7, with TRBD2 as a possible D gene (5 bases). The CDR3 is made up of 13 amino acids. Germline V CDR1 and CDR2: SGHDN, FVKESK. Trimming removed 1 base from V and 6 bases from J, with 10 bases in between. CDR3 region: CASSQVGGAEQYF. The CDR3 DNA reads TGTGCCAGCAGCCAAGTTGGAGGTGCCGAGCAGTACTTC.

The J gene is TRBJ2-7, the V gene TRBV5-6; tentative D call: TRBD2 (5 bases). This CDR3 comprises 13 residues. Trimming took off 4 bases at V and 6 bases at J, with 14 bases between the two ends. In germline, CDR1 is SGHDT, CDR2 YYEEEE. CDR3 residues: CASSPGGGREQYF. CDR3 bases: TGTGCCAGCAGCCCGGGCGGAGGACGCGAGCAGTACTTC.

The rearrangement joins TRBV7-9 to TRBJ2-2; 9 bases match TRBD1. The length of the CDR3 is 17 residues. Trimming removed 1 base from V and 5 bases from J; junction bases left unmatched: 8. Per germline, CDR1 SEHNR and CDR2 FQNEAQ (reference sequence). CDR3 protein: CASSLGRGTGPTGELFF. The CDR3 nucleotides are TGTGCCAGCAGCTTAGGGAGGGGGACAGGGCCTACCGGGGAGCTGTTTTTT.

The CDR3 sequence: CSAGTGSAEAFF. The CDR3 DNA reads as TGCAGCGCCGGGACAGGGTCCGCTGAAGCTTTCTTT. The chain recombines TRBV29-1 with TRBJ1-1; TRBD1 matches 9 bases. Looked up from germline, CDR1 is SQVTM and CDR2 is ANQGSEA. J gave up 6 bases and V 7 bases, and 6 bases lay outside the gene matches. The CDR3 has 12 residues.

The rearrangement links TRBV9 to TRBJ1-6; possibly TRBD1 for D (6 bases). Trimming stripped 4 bases from V and 5 bases from J, with 13 bases between. The CDR3 totals 15 residues. CDR1 and CDR2 (germline): SGDLS, YYNGEE. CDR3 region: CASSFGAGDNSPLHF. The CDR3 coding sequence is TGTGCCAGCAGCTTCGGGGCAGGGGATAATTCACCCCTCCACTTT.

Points on this clonotype: Because the CDR3 is missing its conserved closing phenylalanine or tryptophan, this is likely a read error. The limits of the CDR3 on the DNA are not certain, so only TCRdb's listed CDR3 is given. This chain links TRBV9 with TRBJ1-1. 9 amino acids form the CDR3, both terminal residues included. The germline V gene encodes CDR1 SGDLS and CDR2 YYNGEE. This CDR3 is CASSVVDFY.

Details on this clonotype: Germline and junction disagree at one end, which may indicate a read error. The chain combines TRBV10-3 with TRBJ1-1, with 8 bases matching TRBD1. The germline V gene encodes CDR1 ENHRY and CDR2 SYGVKD. The CDR3 runs to 16 residues. CDR3 in amino acids: CASSTGTGLLNTEAFF. CDR3 DNA sequence: TGTGCCAGCAGTACCGGGACAGGACTATTGAACACTGAAGCTTTCTTT.

This CDR3 reads CAISEKNSANEKLFF. CDR3 bases: TGTGCCATCAGTGAAAAGAACTCAGCTAATGAAAAACTGTTTTTT. J is TRBJ1-4 and V is TRBV10-3; D ambiguous. V shed 3 bases and J shed 3 bases, with 11 bases lying between them. This CDR3 comprises 15 residues. Germline loops: CDR1 ENHRY, CDR2 SYGVKD.

The V gene is TRBV2, the J gene TRBJ2-1; D is perhaps TRBD1 or TRBD2 (6 bases each). Trimming cost V 11 bases and J 0 bases, with 17 bases left between them. The CDR3 runs 15 residues. The germline gives CDR1 SNHLY, CDR2 FYNNEI. The CDR3 DNA is TGTGCCCTGGGGGGTCAGGGGCTCTCCTACAATGAGCAGTTCTTC. This gives the protein CALGGQGLSYNEQFF.

The chain couples TRBV7-9 to TRBJ1-2; D is perhaps TRBD1 (6 bases). From germline, CDR1 is SEHNR and CDR2 FQNEAQ (reference sequence). This CDR3 comprises 14 residues. Trimming cost V 6 bases and J 5 bases, with 16 bases left between them. DNA of the CDR3: TGTGCCAGCAGTGCCCCCGACAGGTCGTATGGCTACACCTTC. Protein sequence: CASSAPDRSYGYTF.

V is TRBV2 and J is TRBJ2-5; 11 nucleotides match TRBD1. The CDR3 is 14 amino acids. V lost 4 bases to trimming and J lost 4 bases; unmatched junction nucleotides: 2. Germline CDR1 is SNHLY and CDR2 is FYNNEI. Written as DNA, the CDR3 is TGTGCCAGCAGTGGGACAGGGGGCGGAGAGACCCAGTACTTC. Amino acids: CASSGTGGGETQYF.

This clonotype was observed once. V usage is TRBV10-3 and J usage is TRBJ1-6; D is uncertain. Germline V gene sequence: CDR1 ENHRY, CDR2 SYGVKD. This CDR3 has 14 amino acids. Trimming took 6 bases from V and 2 from J, leaving 8 bases between them. Here the CDR3 DNA reads TGTGCCATCAGAATGAGCGCCTATAATTCACCCCTCCACTTT. Translating gives CAIRMSAYNSPLHF.

The V gene is TRBV14, the J gene TRBJ1-3; 7 bases are a match to TRBD1. Germline CDR1 reads SGHDN; CDR2 reads FVKESK. Unmatched junction bases numbered 14, after V lost 4 bases and J lost 8 bases. The CDR3 covers 16 residues. The CDR3 is CASSPLNRGALYTIYF. The CDR3, as DNA: TGTGCCAGCAGCCCCCTGAACAGGGGCGCGCTCTACACCATATATTTT.